This is a list of T cell receptor beta chains from one sample in a study of T cell clones after liver transplantation. Here immunoSEQ multiplex PCR was the method, and the copy in TCRdb shows in-frame clones only, minus some. The sample yields roughly 100,000 clones, about 88% seen once. The sample in question was CD4+ T cells from blood, obtained approximately 50 months after liver transplant. The receptors were sampled from a human patient who received a liver transplant. Certain T cells may be donor cells from the graft. Both conserved end residues are part of each CDR3. The D gene is left open where the match is weak. Clone size is stated in some rows and not others, as once, few, many or a class when expanded.

d_call	v_call	clone_size	j_call	cdr3_length	cdr3_nt	cdr3_aa
NA	TRBV15	NA	TRBJ2-2	15	TGTGCCACCAGCAGAGAATGGTCGAACACCGGGGAGCTGTTTTTT	CATSREWSNTGELFF
NA	TRBV7-9	once	TRBJ1-5	14	TGTGCCAGCAGCCTCCCTCTAGATGATCAGCCCCAGCATTTT	CASSLPLDDQPQHF
NA	TRBV5-1	NA	TRBJ2-1	16	TGCGCCAGCAGCTTGGCGGACTACCTACAGTACAATGAGCAGTTCTTC	CASSLADYLQYNEQFF
TRBD1	TRBV11-3	NA	TRBJ2-7	14	TGTGCCAGCAGCTTAAGGGACAGGGGACACGAGCAGTACTTC	CASSLRDRGHEQYF
TRBD2	TRBV11-2	NA	TRBJ2-3	16	TGTGCCAGCAGCTTAGAGCGGGGGGGCCCCCCAGATACGCAGTATTTT	CASSLERGGPPDTQYF
NA	TRBV18	once	TRBJ2-2	15	TGTGCCAGCTCCTCCGGCCCCGCGACAGCCGGGGAGCTGTTTTTT	CASSSGPATAGELFF
NA	TRBV7-9	NA	TRBJ1-5	15	TGTGCCAGCAGCCCCGACGAAATTGGCAATCAGCCCCAGCATTTT	CASSPDEIGNQPQHF
NA	TRBV5-1	NA	TRBJ2-5	16	TGCGCCAGCAGCTTGGAGCGACGCCACCCACGGGAGACCCAGTACTTC	CASSLERRHPRETQYF
NA	TRBV5-1	NA	TRBJ2-1	14	TGCGCCAGCAGCAGGCAGAGCCAGTACAATGAGCAGTTCTTC	CASSRQSQYNEQFF
TRBD1	TRBV7-2	NA	TRBJ1-1	15	TGTGCCAGCAGCATGACAGGGGATGGATACACTGAAGCTTTCTTT	CASSMTGDGYTEAFF
NA	TRBV19	NA	TRBJ1-3	16	TGTGCCAGTAGTGAGCTCGGATTTTTCTCTGGAAACACCATATATTTT	CASSELGFFSGNTIYF
TRBD2	TRBV7-2	NA	TRBJ2-7	16	TGTGCCAGCAGCTTAGTACGGGCTAGCGGCGTCTACGAGCAGTACTTC	CASSLVRASGVYEQYF
NA	TRBV6-8	NA	TRBJ1-6	15	TGTGCCAGCAGTAGAATGTACCGCGAATATTCACCCCTCCACTTT	CASSRMYREYSPLHF
TRBD1	TRBV28	NA	TRBJ1-1	14	TGTGCCAGCACCCCCCGGACAGGGAGATTTCAAGCTTTCTTT	CASTPRTGRFQAFF
NA	TRBV28	NA	TRBJ1-5	15	TGTGCCAGCAGTTTTTGGGGGCGCCCAGATCAGCCCCAGCATTTT	CASSFWGRPDQPQHF
TRBD1	TRBV5-4	NA	TRBJ2-5	15	TGTGCCAGCAGCAAAGAACGGACAGGTTGGGAGACCCAGTACTTC	CASSKERTGWETQYF
TRBD1	TRBV5-8	once	TRBJ1-4	15	TGTGCCAGCAGCTTGGGGGACAGATTTAATGAAAAACTGTTTTTT	CASSLGDRFNEKLFF
TRBD1	TRBV27	NA	TRBJ1-4	14	TGTGCCAGCAGTCCCGGACAGGGTTGGGAAAAACTGTTTTTT	CASSPGQGWEKLFF
NA	TRBV2	once	TRBJ2-5	14	TGTGCCAGCAGTCACCAGACAGGATTGGAGACCCAGTACTTC	CASSHQTGLETQYF
TRBD2	TRBV11-2	NA	TRBJ2-3	16	TGTGCCAGCAGCTTTGCCCGAGCGGGAGGGCAAGATACGCAGTATTTT	CASSFARAGGQDTQYF
NA	TRBV9	NA	TRBJ2-1	16	TGTGCCAGCAGCGTAGCTGACCCCTCGGGCTACAATGAGCAGTTCTTC	CASSVADPSGYNEQFF
NA	TRBV2	NA	TRBJ1-5	15	TGTGCCAGCAGAATGAGACACAGTACCGATCAGCCCCAGCATTTT	CASRMRHSTDQPQHF
TRBD1	TRBV5-1	few	TRBJ2-7	14	TGCGCCAGCAGCTCGATCACAGGGGGCGGCGAGCAGTACTTC	CASSSITGGGEQYF
TRBD1	TRBV30	NA	TRBJ1-5	14	TGTGCCTGGAGTCAGCAGGGGGGGAATCAGCCCCAGCATTTT	CAWSQQGGNQPQHF
NA	TRBV5-4	NA	TRBJ1-6	14	TGTGCCAGCAGCTTGGTAACCGGGGATTCACCCCTCCACTTT	CASSLVTGDSPLHF
NA	TRBV5-1	NA	TRBJ2-7	14	TGCGCCAGCAGCATCCGGGACTCCCTCTACGAGCAGTACTTC	CASSIRDSLYEQYF
NA	TRBV4-3	NA	TRBJ2-6	19	TGCGCCAGCAGCCATTTTCCGGGACAGCGGGTAACGGGGGCCAACGTCCTGACTTTC	CASSHFPGQRVTGANVLTF